These 31 T cell receptor beta chains came from one sample sequenced in a study of shared clonotypes between healthy human individuals. The repertoire was sequenced with immunoSEQ multiplex PCR; TCRdb's copy has only in-frame clones and lacks some. This sample has roughly 1 million clones, with 78% found just once. The sequencing sample was made of memory CD4+ T cells from PBMCs. The subset here: CD45RA-negative fraction. Source of these receptors: a man in his late teens or twenties in good health. Some clones in this sample may be carry-over from other donors' samples.

The gene calls are TRBV19 and TRBJ2-7; D is ambiguous. Germline V gene data show CDR1 as LNHDA and CDR2 as SQIVND (reference sequence). The V gene lost 5 bases and the J gene lost 4 bases, with 6 bases spanning the gap. This CDR3 comprises 11 residues. DNA for the CDR3: TGTGCCAGTAGTTCCTCATACGAGCAGTACTTC. It yields the protein CASSSSYEQYF.

The rearrangement links TRBV29-1 to TRBJ1-2, with D hard to call. The CDR3 loop spans 13 amino acids. V lost 8 bases and J 2 bases, leaving 15 bases between the germline ends. Germline CDR1 and CDR2: SQVTM and ANQGSEA. The CDR3 coding sequence is TGCAGCTCCCCGACGGAATCCAACTATGGCTACACCTTC. Translation gives CSSPTESNYGYTF.

The rearrangement links TRBV30 to TRBJ2-2; D gene ambiguous. The CDR3 length is 12 residues. V was pared by 2 bases and J by 8 bases, with 9 bases between. Germline V gives CDR1 GTSNPN, CDR2 SVGIG (reference sequence). CDR3: CAWSQGYGELFF. The DNA for the CDR3 is TGTGCCTGGAGTCAAGGGTATGGGGAGCTGTTTTTT.

About this clone: The identical CDR3 is also encoded by other nucleotide sequences in the sample. The gene calls are TRBV28 and TRBJ1-5; D is ambiguous. CDR1 and CDR2 (germline): MDHEN, SYDVKM. The CDR3 extends over 10 amino acids. V was shortened by 5 bases and J by 10 bases, with 6 bases between the two germline ends. CDR3 coding DNA: TGTGCCAGCAGTATCCAACCCCAGCATTTT. It encodes CASSIQPQHF.

The J gene is TRBJ1-3, the V gene TRBV10-3, with TRBD1 as a possible D gene (6 bases). CDR3 length equals 15 residues. V was cut by 9 bases and J by 0 bases, with 15 bases left in between. Germline V CDR1 and CDR2: ENHRY, SYGVKD. Here the CDR3 reads CAILRQAHSGNTIYF. CDR3 in DNA: TGTGCCATTTTAAGACAGGCACACTCTGGAAACACCATATATTTT.

The chain recombines TRBV5-1 with TRBJ2-5; a weak D match, TRBD1 (6 bases). V dropped 3 bases and J dropped 2 bases, with 14 bases sitting between them. The CDR3 is 15 amino acids. The germline CDR1 and CDR2 sequences are SGHRS and YFSETQ. Here the CDR3 DNA reads TGCGCCAGCAGCTCGGGACACGGATTACAAGAGACCCAGTACTTC. It translates to CASSSGHGLQETQYF.

This clone was counted a few times. This specimen includes other DNA sequences encoding the same CDR3. The V and J genes are TRBV2 and TRBJ2-5; D gene ambiguous. The CDR3 runs 11 residues. Germline lookup yields CDR1 SNHLY and CDR2 FYNNEI. Trimming took off 5 bases at V and 1 base at J, with 2 bases between the two ends. The CDR3 protein is CASSFQETQYF. The DNA of the CDR3 is TGTGCCAGCAGTTTCCAAGAGACCCAGTACTTC. The variable domain in full, completed from reference TRBV2 and TRBJ2-5, reads EPEVTQTPSHQVTQMGQEVILRCVPISNHLYFYWYRQILGQKVEFLVSFYNNEISEKSEIFDDQFSVERPDGSNFTLKIRSTKLEDSAMYFCASSFQETQYFGPGTRLLVL.

This rearrangement joins TRBV28 to TRBJ2-7; 7 nucleotides line up with TRBD1. Germline lookup yields CDR1 MDHEN and CDR2 SYDVKM. J gave up 2 bases and V 3 bases, and 7 bases lay outside the gene matches. This CDR3 has 15 residues. In DNA, the CDR3 is TGTGCCAGCAGTTTGCAGGGGGTGGAAGCCTACGAGCAGTACTTC. Its protein is CASSLQGVEAYEQYF.

The chain employs TRBV7-8 and TRBJ1-1, with a weak D call TRBD1 (5 bases). The CDR3 is 13 residues long. V lost 5 bases to trimming and J lost 6 bases, with 13 bases between them. Germline CDR1 reads SGHVS; CDR2 reads FQNEAQ. The CDR3 sequence: CASSPQVRSEAFF. CDR3 bases: TGTGCCAGCAGCCCACAGGTTCGGTCTGAAGCTTTCTTT.

This chain connects TRBV27 to TRBJ2-3; the match to TRBD2 covers 12 bases. This CDR3 has 19 residues. Germline assignment: CDR1 MNHEY and CDR2 SMNVEV (reference sequence). With V trimmed by 4 bases and J by 5 bases, 16 bases remained unmatched. CDR3 region: CASSSPRASGRGRGDTQYF. The CDR3 DNA sequence: TGTGCCAGCAGTTCCCCCCGGGCTAGCGGGAGGGGAAGGGGAGATACGCAGTATTTT.

The table lists this clone with many counts. This chain links TRBV30 with TRBJ2-1; no firm D call. Trimming left V 0 bases short and J 0 bases short, with 9 bases between. The CDR3 has 15 amino acids. CDR1 and CDR2 from the germline V gene are GTSNPN and SVGIG (reference sequence). DNA for the CDR3: TGTGCCTGGAGTGTAACCTCTCGCTCCTACAATGAGCAGTTCTTC. Translation: CAWSVTSRSYNEQFF.

V gene TRBV7-8 combines with J gene TRBJ2-7; 11 bases line up with TRBD2. This CDR3 contains 16 residues. J lost 6 bases, V lost 0 bases, and 7 bases had no gene match. The germline V gene has CDR1 SGHVS and CDR2 FQNEAQ. CDR3 nucleotides: TGTGCCAGCAGCTTAGCGTCGGCACTAGCGGGAGTCGAGCAGTACTTC. Translating gives CASSLASALAGVEQYF.

The V call is TRBV28, the J call TRBJ1-1, with D possibly matching TRBD1 (5 bases). Germline CDR1 reads MDHEN; CDR2 reads SYDVKM. There are 12 residues in the CDR3. Between the trimmed V and J ends, which lost 8 bases and 10 bases, there was a span of 17 bases. CDR3 sequence: CASGAFQRGAFF. CDR3 nucleotide sequence: TGTGCCAGCGGCGCGTTCCAAAGGGGAGCTTTCTTT.

The chain has TRBV14 and TRBJ1-5; no clear D gene. V lost 4 bases and J 3 bases, leaving 10 bases between the germline ends. Per germline, CDR1 SGHDN and CDR2 FVKESK. The CDR3 runs to 14 residues. CDR3 nucleotide sequence: TGTGCCAGCAGCCCCTCGTGGGCCAATCAGCCCCAGCATTTT. As protein: CASSPSWANQPQHF. The variable domain in full, with the rest retrieved from reference TRBV14 and TRBJ1-5, is EAGVTQFPSHSVIEKGQTVTLRCDPISGHDNLYWYRRVMGKEIKFLLHFVKESKQDESGMPNNRFLAERTGGTYSTLKVQPAELEDSGVYFCASSPSWANQPQHFGDGTRLSIL.

This clone was detected many times. The chain recombines TRBV4-2 with TRBJ2-5; no clear D gene. The length of the CDR3 is 12 residues. The V gene lost 0 bases and the J gene lost 7 bases, with 6 bases spanning the gap. Germline-derived CDR1 and CDR2 are LGHNA and YNFKEQ. CDR3 residues: CASSQEKGTQYF. The CDR3 DNA reads TGTGCCAGCAGCCAAGAGAAAGGGACCCAGTACTTC.

The chain recombines TRBV5-6 with TRBJ1-3, with 9 bases that match TRBD1. This CDR3 has 17 residues. Germline CDR1 reads SGHDT; CDR2 reads YYEEEE. The V and J ends lost 2 bases and 1 base, in that order; junction bases with no gene match: 7. The CDR3 loop reads CASSFRDRALSGNTIYF. The DNA for the CDR3 is TGTGCCAGCAGCTTCCGGGACAGGGCCCTTTCTGGAAACACCATATATTTT.

The J gene is TRBJ2-6, the V gene TRBV6-4; D is unresolved. CDR1 MRHNA and CDR2 SNTAGT come from the germline V gene. This CDR3 has 16 amino acids. V was shortened by 5 bases and J by 0 bases, with 11 bases between the two germline ends. In DNA form, the CDR3 reads TGTGCCAGCAGTCCCTACAAAAACTCTGGGGCCAACGTCCTGACTTTC. The encoded protein is CASSPYKNSGANVLTF.

The chain joins TRBV7-3 to TRBJ2-1, with D maybe TRBD2 (7 bases). V was pared by 6 bases and J by 0 bases, with 18 bases between. The germline CDR1 and CDR2 sequences are SGHTA and FQGTGA. The CDR3 has 17 residues. The CDR3 DNA sequence: TGTGCCAGCAGTATTTGGGGGGGCGCTAGCTCCTACAATGAGCAGTTCTTC. This gives the protein CASSIWGGASSYNEQFF. Full variable domain (rest looked up from reference TRBV7-3 and TRBJ2-1): GAGVSQTPSNKVTEKGKYVELRCDPISGHTALYWYRQSLGQGPEFLIYFQGTGAADDSGLPNDRFFAVRPEGSVSTLKIQRTERGDSAVYLCASSIWGGASSYNEQFFGPGTRLTVL.

The rearrangement uses TRBV2 and TRBJ2-1, with D perhaps TRBD2 (5 bases). Germline V CDR1 and CDR2: SNHLY, FYNNEI. This CDR3 has 20 amino acids. Trimming shortened V by 6 bases and J by 3 bases, and 30 bases separated the two germline ends. The CDR3 loop reads CASRKNRASPSGTYYNEQFF. The CDR3 nucleotides are TGTGCCAGCAGAAAAAATAGAGCCTCTCCCTCGGGAACATACTACAATGAGCAGTTCTTC.

In this sample, this clone turned up once. The V gene is TRBV7-6, the J gene TRBJ1-3; D unresolved. CDR1 is SGHVS, CDR2 FNYEAQ, per germline. CDR3 length equals 15 residues. Between the trimmed V and J ends, which lost 2 bases and 1 base, there was a span of 9 bases. The CDR3: CASSLRQASGNTIYF. The CDR3 nucleotides read TGTGCCAGCAGCTTACGCCAGGCGTCTGGAAACACCATATATTTT.

The CDR3 region is CASGQSAYGYTF. CDR3 DNA sequence: TGTGCCAGCGGACAGTCAGCCTATGGCTACACCTTC. The chain combines TRBV2 with TRBJ1-2; tentative D call: TRBD1 (6 bases). Germline-derived CDR1 and CDR2 are SNHLY and FYNNEI. Trimming removed 8 bases from V and 4 bases from J, with 11 bases in between. CDR3 length equals 12 residues.

The chain recombines TRBV27 with TRBJ2-3; maybe TRBD2 (5 bases). This CDR3 contains 15 residues. Trimming took off 6 bases at V and 1 base at J, with 14 bases between the two ends. The germline gives CDR1 MNHEY, CDR2 SMNVEV (reference sequence). CDR3 protein: CASSPTSWGTDTQYF. The CDR3 nucleotides are TGTGCCAGCAGCCCAACTAGTTGGGGCACAGATACGCAGTATTTT.

Note on this clone: Other DNA sequences of this sample code for an identical CDR3. V is TRBV19 and J is TRBJ2-3; 13 bases line up with TRBD2. Germline loops: CDR1 LNHDA, CDR2 SQIVND (reference sequence). The ends lost 4 bases at V and 4 bases at J; junction bases unmatched: 2. This CDR3 has 15 amino acids. DNA for the CDR3: TGTGCCAGTAGTACAGGACTAGCGGGAGCAGATACGCAGTATTTT. Translation gives CASSTGLAGADTQYF.

This clone came up a few times. J is TRBJ1-5 and V is TRBV28; TRBD1 aligns across 7 bases. The ends lost 4 bases at V and 3 bases at J; junction bases unmatched: 3. The CDR3 is made up of 14 amino acids. The germline V gene has CDR1 MDHEN and CDR2 SYDVKM. The DNA for the CDR3 is TGTGCCAGCAGTTCGGGACAGACCAATCAGCCCCAGCATTTT. Residues: CASSSGQTNQPQHF.

The chain combines TRBV5-1 with TRBJ2-7, with TRBD1 matching over 7 bases. V dropped 4 bases and J dropped 4; count of bases not matched to a gene: 8. Germline V gives CDR1 SGHRS, CDR2 YFSETQ. CDR3 size: 14 residues. The CDR3 sequence: CASSTGQVGYEQYF. The CDR3 nucleotides read TGCGCCAGCAGCACAGGACAGGTAGGGTACGAGCAGTACTTC.

This chain connects TRBV28 to TRBJ1-5, with TRBD1 matching over 7 bases. The CDR3 totals 15 residues. The V gene end was trimmed by 6 bases and the J gene end by 6 bases; junction bases not matched to a gene: 11. Germline V gene sequence: CDR1 MDHEN, CDR2 SYDVKM. CDR3 in DNA: TGTGCCAGCAGGAGGGGGCGGTTTGCACGTCAGCCCCAGCATTTT. Translating gives CASRRGRFARQPQHF.

This clone was counted a few times. The chain carries TRBV7-8 and TRBJ2-2, with 11 nucleotides matching TRBD2. CDR3 size: 15 residues. Germline CDR1 and CDR2: SGHVS and FQNEAQ. Trimming at V came to 5 bases and at J to 7 bases, leaving 6 bases not matched to a gene. CDR3 region: CASSPGLAEFGELFF. The DNA for the CDR3 is TGTGCCAGCAGCCCGGGACTAGCGGAGTTCGGGGAGCTGTTTTTT.

The rearrangement uses TRBV5-5 and TRBJ2-1, with D perhaps TRBD1 or TRBD2 (5 bases each). CDR1 and CDR2 from the germline V gene are SGHKS and YYEKEE (reference sequence). The CDR3 extends over 14 amino acids. Trimming cost V 3 bases and J 6 bases, with 13 bases left between them. The CDR3 nucleotides are TGTGCCAGCAGCTGGGGACCGGCCTTCAATGAGCAGTTCTTC. This encodes CASSWGPAFNEQFF.

This chain connects TRBV7-9 to TRBJ1-3; D may be TRBD1 (5 bases). Germline V CDR1 and CDR2: SEHNR, FQNEAQ (reference sequence). Between the trimmed V and J ends, which lost 5 bases and 0 bases, there was a span of 14 bases. The CDR3 has 16 amino acids. This CDR3 reads CASSGEGTSSGNTIYF. The CDR3 bases are TGTGCCAGCAGCGGAGAAGGGACTTCCTCTGGAAACACCATATATTTT.

The gene calls are TRBV7-2 and TRBJ2-4, with a weak D call TRBD2 (6 bases). Trimming removed 6 bases from V and 4 bases from J, with 22 bases in between. Germline values: CDR1 SGHTA, CDR2 FQGNSA. This CDR3 has 17 amino acids. CDR3 in DNA: TGTGCCAGCAGTTACCTACCGGGGGTGGGGCCAAAAAACATTCAGTACTTC. Its protein is CASSYLPGVGPKNIQYF.

The J gene is TRBJ2-3, the V gene TRBV25-1; no clear D gene. This CDR3 is 13 amino acids long. V lost 1 base, J lost 4 bases, and 6 bases lay in between. CDR1 MGHDK and CDR2 SYGVNS come from the germline V gene. The CDR3 region has the DNA TGTGCCAGCAGTGAATCGGCGGCAGATACGCAGTATTTT. It encodes CASSESAADTQYF.